This TCR beta chain stems from a study of a mutant IDH1 vaccine in newly diagnosed glioma. Study as a whole: Across weeks 1, 3, 5, 7, 11, 15, 19 and 23, patients received a vaccination each time, eight in all. Pretreatment consisted of radiotherapy, temozolomide, or both, with most receiving both.

Produced via immunoSEQ multiplex PCR; TCRdb's table is partial and in-frame only. The sample lists some 51,000 clones, approximately 78% occurring once. V was pared by 5 bases and J by 7 bases, with 15 bases between. Germline-derived CDR1 and CDR2 are SGHRS and YFSETQ. This CDR3 is 14 amino acids long. This clone has only one observation. Its antigen is still unknown. Time point specified: week 5, during vaccination. Doses comprised 300 ug of mutant IDH1 20-mer peptide each, plus topical imiquimod. Sequences were derived from PBMCs, sampled from a glioma patient whose treatment included an IDH1 peptide vaccine. The receptor's source is a man aged 50 or older with glioma. The chain recombines TRBV5-1 with TRBJ1-4; D is ambiguous. CDR3 nucleotide sequence: TGCGCCAGCAGTTCGGCGGGGATGGGTGAAAAACTGTTTTTT. The encoded protein is CASSSAGMGEKLFF.